This T cell receptor beta chain was sequenced during a study of graft-versus-host responses after intestinal transplantation (TCRdb year 2021). Turning to the overall study: Recipients received multivisceral, liver-intestinal, or isolated intestinal transplants. Every recipient was given anti-thymocyte globulin induction, then maintenance tacrolimus and steroids for approximately 3 years. Bulk TCR-beta CDR3 sequencing was used to track graft-versus-host and host-versus-graft alloreactive T cell clones in the graft, circulation and bone marrow after intestinal transplantation. Alloreactive clones were identified by sequencing pre-transplant mixed lymphocyte reaction products and comparing these products with unstimulated pre-transplant donor and recipient T cells. A cohort of approximately 23 intestinal transplant recipients, including one retransplant, was enrolled, and 3 patients lacking pretransplant specimens were excluded. A peak of at least 4% donor T cells among recipient peripheral blood mononuclear cells was the definition used for donor T cell macrochimerism. Samples from a few later patients were sequenced in-house on an Illumina MiSeq with MiXCR processing rather than by the commercial service. On the study overall, not on this receptor specifically: Conclusions were limited by the relatively low number and heterogeneity of intestinal transplant patients. Early after transplant, declines in HvG clones were associated with peak levels of circulating GvH clones. In patients with donor T cell macrochimerism, the allografts had high GvH to HvG T cell clonal ratios. GvH clones were detected in recipient bone marrow, and some appeared earlier in ileal mucosa or blood, consistent with an intestinal mucosal origin.

In the case of this clone: Its antigen is unknown. Nothing much larger sits one base from this clone, and base qualities are not available.

The time point label, read with the paper, signifies: cells obtained before transplantation from donor or recipient. CD3+CD4+ and CD3+CD8+ populations were FACS-sorted from unstimulated pre-transplant donor and recipient cells taken from spleen or lymph nodes. Sequences SNHLY (CDR1) and FYNNEI (CDR2) are obtained from the germline V gene. V lost 7 bases and J lost 5 bases; the stretch between them is 5 bases long. The CDR3 holds 10 amino acids from the cysteine to the phenylalanine. The only DNA kept is the CDR3, 30 bases in frame from the first base. The receptor library was made with the immunoSEQ multiplex PCR assay. In most patients, genomic DNA was isolated using the Qiagen DNeasy Blood and Tissue Kit and sent frozen to Adaptive Biotechnologies for TCR sequencing. Adaptive Biotechnologies carried out high-throughput TCR-beta CDR3 sequencing of genomic DNA for most patients. The authors' analysis ran thus. Adaptive's ImmunoSEQ software supplied the TCR sequencing data for around 19 patients, while MiXCR and VDJtools were used to process a few other patients. To correct CD4 versus CD8 sorting errors, sequences present in both subsets at a frequency ratio below 5:1 were removed. Because the origin of CDR3 nucleotide sequences shared between donor and recipient could not be assigned, those sequences were removed. To count as alloreactive, a clone needed at least 2-fold expansion over unstimulated cells and a minimum CFSE-low frequency of 0.002% (template counts) or 0.001% (read counts). Clones were considered mappable if detected in sequenced pre-transplant spleen, lymph node, or MLR CFSE-low populations of the donor or recipient. Cumulative frequency of alloreactive clones was calculated as a percentage of all sequences weighted by copy number. The clones in this table, taken by TCRdb from immuneACCESS, are in-frame only. Not every clone is retained; where verified, under half of the shortfall comes from an unresolved V gene, and the cause of the rest is unknown. For V, J and clone size, that table is used; D and trimming come from the DNA. This sample comprises 60,000 to 90,000 clones, roughly 88% of them detected only once. About 1.3% of the sample comes from the top ten.

The source of this sequence is a human donor who received an intestinal transplant. This specimen consisted of unstimulated CD8+ T cells sorted from spleen or lymph node cells, obtained before intestinal transplant. The V and J genes are TRBV2 and TRBJ1-1; the D gene remains uncertain. The sequenced DNA: TGTGCCAGCACTATTACTGAAGCTTTCTTT. This codes for CASTITEAFF. The reference TRBV2 and TRBJ1-1 proteins fill in what lies around the CDR3, so the full variable domain reads EPEVTQTPSHQVTQMGQEVILRCVPISNHLYFYWYRQILGQKVEFLVSFYNNEISEKSEIFDDQFSVERPDGSNFTLKIRSTKLEDSAMYFCASTITEAFFGQGTRLTVV.